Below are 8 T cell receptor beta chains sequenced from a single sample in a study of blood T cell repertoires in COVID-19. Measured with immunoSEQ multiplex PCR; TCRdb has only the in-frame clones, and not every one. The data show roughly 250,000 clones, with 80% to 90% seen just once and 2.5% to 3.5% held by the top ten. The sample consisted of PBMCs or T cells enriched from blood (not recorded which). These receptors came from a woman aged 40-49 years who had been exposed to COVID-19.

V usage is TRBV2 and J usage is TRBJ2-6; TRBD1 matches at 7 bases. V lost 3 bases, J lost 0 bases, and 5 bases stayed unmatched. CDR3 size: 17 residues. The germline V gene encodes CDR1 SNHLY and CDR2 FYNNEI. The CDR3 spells CASSEQGVNSGANVLTF. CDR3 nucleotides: TGTGCCAGCAGTGAGCAGGGGGTCAACTCTGGGGCCAACGTCCTGACTTTC. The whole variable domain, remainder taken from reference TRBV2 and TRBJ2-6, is EPEVTQTPSHQVTQMGQEVILRCVPISNHLYFYWYRQILGQKVEFLVSFYNNEISEKSEIFDDQFSVERPDGSNFTLKIRSTKLEDSAMYFCASSEQGVNSGANVLTFGAGSRLTVL.

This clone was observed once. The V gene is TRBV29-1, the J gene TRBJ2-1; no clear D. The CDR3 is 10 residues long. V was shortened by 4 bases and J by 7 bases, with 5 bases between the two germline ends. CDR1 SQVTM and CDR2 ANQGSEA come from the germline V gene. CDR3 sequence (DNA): TGCAGCGTTGCCCGGAATGAGCAGTTCTTC. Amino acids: CSVARNEQFF.

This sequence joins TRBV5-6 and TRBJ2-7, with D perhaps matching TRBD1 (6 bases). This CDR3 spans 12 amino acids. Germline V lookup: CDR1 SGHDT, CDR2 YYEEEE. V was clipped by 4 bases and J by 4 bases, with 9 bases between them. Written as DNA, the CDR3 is TGTGCCAGCAGCGGCGGACAGTACGAGCAGTACTTC. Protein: CASSGGQYEQYF. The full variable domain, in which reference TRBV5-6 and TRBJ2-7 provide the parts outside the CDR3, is DAGVTQSPTHLIKTRGQQVTLRCSPKSGHDTVSWYQQALGQGPQFIFQYYEEEERQRGNFPDRFSGHQFPNYSSELNVNALLLGDSALYLCASSGGQYEQYFGPGTRLTVT.

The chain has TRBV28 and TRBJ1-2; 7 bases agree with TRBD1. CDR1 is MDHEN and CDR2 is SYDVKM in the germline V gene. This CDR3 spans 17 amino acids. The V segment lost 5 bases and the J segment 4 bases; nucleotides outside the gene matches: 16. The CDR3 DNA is TGTGCCAGCAGTCTATATCGAGCCGGGACAGACCCCTATGGCTACACCTTC. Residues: CASSLYRAGTDPYGYTF.

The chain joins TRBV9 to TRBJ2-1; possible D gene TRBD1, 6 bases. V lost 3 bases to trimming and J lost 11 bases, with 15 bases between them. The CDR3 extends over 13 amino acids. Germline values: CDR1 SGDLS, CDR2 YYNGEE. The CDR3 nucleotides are TGTGCCAGCAGCGCTCCGACAGGAGTCCAGCAGTTCTTC. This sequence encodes CASSAPTGVQQFF.

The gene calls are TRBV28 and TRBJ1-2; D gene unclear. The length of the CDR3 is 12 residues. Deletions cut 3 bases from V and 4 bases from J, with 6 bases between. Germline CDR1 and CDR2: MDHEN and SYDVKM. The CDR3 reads CASSFLPYGYTF. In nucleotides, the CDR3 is TGTGCCAGCAGTTTTCTCCCCTATGGCTACACCTTC.

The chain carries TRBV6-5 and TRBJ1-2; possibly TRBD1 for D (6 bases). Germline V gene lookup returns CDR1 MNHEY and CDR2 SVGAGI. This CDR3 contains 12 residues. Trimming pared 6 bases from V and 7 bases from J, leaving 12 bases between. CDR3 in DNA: TGTGCCAGCAGAAACCAGGGGCTTGGCTACACCTTC. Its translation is CASRNQGLGYTF.

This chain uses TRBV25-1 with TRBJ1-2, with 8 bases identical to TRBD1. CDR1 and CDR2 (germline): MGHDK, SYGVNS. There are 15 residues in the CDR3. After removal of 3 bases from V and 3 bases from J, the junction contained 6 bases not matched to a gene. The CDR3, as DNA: TGTGCCAGCAGTGATGGGACAGGTTGGGACTATGGCTACACCTTC. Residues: CASSDGTGWDYGYTF.